This TCR beta chain stems from a study of identical twins. Study conclusions and caveats: Interpretation of the results relied on cross-sectional statistical analysis and not on following the same donors. Compared with unrelated sharing, twin-shared out-of-frame alpha sequences had more low-probability sequences.

TCRdb re-derived calls from the 5' RACE reads in MiXCR, one entry per CDR3 protein. The table includes about 700,000 distinct CDR3 sequences, 8.5% to 9% detected once. In the case of this clonotype: Its antigen is as yet unknown.

This CDR3 comprises 17 residues. Looked up from germline, CDR1 is LNHNV and CDR2 is YYDKDF (reference sequence). The V gene end was trimmed by 4 bases and the J gene end by 9 bases; junction bases not matched to a gene: 14. This same sample was also taken into another study, of yellow fever vaccine responses in identical twins. As that study records: It has been reported that, in twins, the vaccine T cell response seemed partly convergent and partly personalized.

The chain employs TRBV15 and TRBJ2-1; 11 bases are a match to TRBD2. Sequences were obtained from PBMCs. The clonotype originates from a woman aged 18-29 years in good health. CDR3 loop: CATSIGELAGEMGEQFF. The CDR3 DNA follows: TGTGCCACCAGCATCGGAGAACTAGCGGGAGAGATGGGTGAGCAGTTCTTC. The whole variable domain, filled in from reference TRBV15 and TRBJ2-1, reads DAMVIQNPRYQVTQFGKPVTLSCSQTLNHNVMYWYQQKSSQAPKLLFHYYDKDFNNEADTPDNFQSRRPNTSFCFLDIRSPGLGDTAMYLCATSIGELAGEMGEQFFGPGTRLTVL.